A single sample gave rise to the 17 T cell receptor beta chains below, sequenced in a study of early T cells in non-severe SARS-CoV-2 infection. TCRdb reprocessed the 5' RACE reads with MiXCR, giving one entry per CDR3 protein. Of roughly 51,000 distinct CDR3 sequences listed, 6.2% are singletons. Input material: whole blood. All receptors come from an adult who was a healthcare worker with PCR-confirmed SARS-CoV-2 infection or an uninfected control (not recorded which).

This clonotype has a count of ten or more. V usage is TRBV11-2 and J usage is TRBJ2-3; D is undetermined. This CDR3 comprises 12 residues. Looked up from germline, CDR1 is SGHAT and CDR2 is FQNNGV. V was shortened by 5 bases and J by 4 bases, with 7 bases between the two germline ends. This CDR3 is CASSPNADTQYF. CDR3 coding DNA: TGTGCCAGCAGCCCAAACGCAGATACGCAGTATTTT.

This clonotype has a count of ten or more. This sequence joins TRBV7-6 and TRBJ1-1; a weak D match, TRBD1 (5 bases). Germline V lookup: CDR1 SGHVS, CDR2 FNYEAQ. The CDR3 is made up of 13 amino acids. The V end lost 5 bases, the J end lost 5 bases, and 12 bases lay between the germline ends. CDR3 bases: TGTGCCAGCAGCAGCAGGGTTCTGACTGAAGCTTTCTTT. This codes for CASSSRVLTEAFF.

Here the CDR3 reads CASSVQGILTGNTIYF. CDR3 sequence (DNA): TGTGCCAGCTCAGTCCAGGGGATTCTCACTGGAAACACCATATATTTT. The J gene is TRBJ1-3, the V gene TRBV18; D may be TRBD1 (6 bases). V was cut by 5 bases and J by 2 bases, with 16 bases left in between. The CDR3 has 16 residues. Germline loops: CDR1 KGHSH, CDR2 LQKENI.

V usage is TRBV7-9 and J usage is TRBJ1-2, with 8 bases identical to TRBD1. J lost 8 bases, V lost 6 bases, and 14 bases had no gene match. The germline CDR1 and CDR2 sequences are SEHNR and FQNEAQ (reference sequence). The CDR3 is 15 amino acids. CDR3 loop: CASSTGTGGIRGYTF. The CDR3 region has the DNA TGTGCCAGCAGTACAGGCACAGGGGGTATTCGCGGCTACACCTTC. The variable domain in full, with the rest retrieved from reference TRBV7-9 and TRBJ1-2, is DTGVSQNPRHKITKRGQNVTFRCDPISEHNRLYWYRQTLGQGPEFLTYFQNEAQLEKSRLLSDRFSAERPKGSFSTLEIQRTEQGDSAMYLCASSTGTGGIRGYTFGSGTRLTVV.

To note about this clonotype: A single base separates this from a much larger clone, so it may be a read error. CDR3 DNA sequence: TGTGCCAGTAGTATAGAACTAGCGCGCTACAATGAGCGGTTCTTC. Translated, it gives CASSIELARYNERFF. The V gene is TRBV19, the J gene TRBJ2-1; TRBD2 matches at 7 bases. This CDR3 is 15 amino acids long. CDR1 is LNHDA, CDR2 SQIVND, per germline (reference sequence).

Only a few counts were recorded for this clonotype. The genes are TRBV7-2 and TRBJ1-2; 7 bases are shared with TRBD1. The CDR3 sequence is 15 residues long. Germline assignment: CDR1 SGHTA and CDR2 FQGNSA. Losses at the gene ends were 5 bases for V and 7 bases for J; bases not matched to a gene: 13. As DNA, the CDR3 is TGTGCCAGCAGCCCTCTTCGCAGGGGGGTGGGTGGCTACACCTTC. This codes for CASSPLRRGVGGYTF. The full variable domain, in which reference TRBV7-2 and TRBJ1-2 provide the parts outside the CDR3, is GAGVSQSPSNKVTEKGKDVELRCDPISGHTALYWYRQSLGQGLEFLIYFQGNSAPDKSGLPSDRFSAERTGGSVSTLTIQRTQQEDSAVYLCASSPLRRGVGGYTFGSGTRLTVV.

There are many counts of this clonotype. This chain connects TRBV19 to TRBJ2-2; a possible D gene is TRBD1 (6 bases). V was trimmed by 4 bases and J by 5 bases, leaving 11 bases between them. CDR3 length: 14 amino acids. The germline V gene encodes CDR1 LNHDA and CDR2 SQIVND (reference sequence). DNA for the CDR3: TGTGCCAGTAGTAAAAACAGGGATACCGGGGAGCTGTTTTTT. This encodes CASSKNRDTGELFF.

Many counts were recorded for this clonotype. The chain recombines TRBV3-1 with TRBJ2-7; D may be TRBD1 or TRBD2 (5 bases each). CDR1 is LGHDT and CDR2 is YNNKEL in the germline V gene (reference sequence). V was clipped by 3 bases and J by 6 bases, with 12 bases between them. This CDR3 comprises 13 residues. The CDR3 is CASSQGRGSEQYF. The CDR3 DNA is TGTGCCAGCAGCCAGGGACGGGGTTCCGAGCAGTACTTC.

The rearrangement links TRBV9 to TRBJ1-1; a weak D match, TRBD1 (6 bases). Trimming cost V 0 bases and J 5 bases, with 20 bases left between them. The CDR3 totals 17 residues. Germline V CDR1 and CDR2: SGDLS, YYNGEE. CDR3 DNA: TGTGCCAGCAGCGTAGCGGGGGCCGGGACCACAGGGACTGAAGCTTTCTTT. Translated: CASSVAGAGTTGTEAFF.

The chain joins TRBV29-1 to TRBJ2-7; D unresolved. The CDR3 spans 11 residues. The ends were cut back, 6 bases at V and 4 bases at J, with 10 bases in the middle. Germline loops: CDR1 SQVTM, CDR2 ANQGSEA. CDR3 amino acids: CSVYRPYEQYF. The DNA for the CDR3 is TGCAGCGTCTACCGCCCGTACGAGCAGTACTTC.

The CDR3 reads CATNPVGENTEAFF. In DNA, the CDR3 is TGTGCCACCAACCCGGTGGGAGAGAACACTGAAGCTTTCTTT. The gene calls are TRBV28 and TRBJ1-1; D unresolved. The CDR3 spans 14 residues. In germline, CDR1 is MDHEN, CDR2 SYDVKM. V gave up 10 bases and J gave up 1 base, with 16 bases separating them.

The rearrangement uses TRBV6-6 and TRBJ1-2; weak D call: TRBD1 (5 bases). This CDR3 spans 14 amino acids. V was shortened by 8 bases and J by 4 bases, with 17 bases between the two germline ends. The germline CDR1 and CDR2 sequences are MNHNY and SVGAGI (reference sequence). In DNA form, the CDR3 reads TGTGCCAGCGGGGAGACAGCTACCGTCTATGGCTACACCTTC. Protein: CASGETATVYGYTF.

This clonotype was observed at least ten times. This chain uses TRBV21-1 with TRBJ2-7; the D call of TRBD1 is as the table states it, not checked on the DNA. TRBV21-1 has pseudogene status. The CDR3 totals 16 residues. DNA for the CDR3: TGTGCCAGCAGCTCCCCGGACGGCAGGGGGGGAGGGGAGCAGTACTTC. Protein: CASSSPDGRGGGEQYF.

This clonotype has a handful of counts. The chain is built from TRBV6-6 and TRBJ2-4; 12 nucleotides match TRBD1. Germline V gives CDR1 MNHNY, CDR2 SVGAGI (reference sequence). This CDR3 is 15 amino acids long. With V trimmed by 6 bases and J by 8 bases, 8 bases remained unmatched. The CDR3 reads CASRWGTGGRDIQYF. The CDR3 nucleotides are TGTGCCAGCAGATGGGGGACAGGGGGCAGAGACATTCAGTACTTC.

This clonotype was found many times. This chain links TRBV7-9 with TRBJ1-2, with D unclear. The CDR3 runs to 18 residues. With 1 base removed from V and 0 bases from J, the gap between germline ends came to 18 bases. Looked up from germline, CDR1 is SEHNR and CDR2 is FQNEAQ (reference sequence). CDR3 DNA: TGTGCCAGCAGCTTAGTGGGTCGGCCGGACGTATCTAACTATGGCTACACCTTC. It yields the protein CASSLVGRPDVSNYGYTF.

The chain recombines TRBV24-1 with TRBJ2-3; TRBD2 matches at 13 bases. Germline values: CDR1 KGHDR, CDR2 SFDVKD. J gave up 1 base and V 3 bases, and 3 bases lay outside the gene matches. The CDR3 totals 17 residues. CDR3 protein: CATSDPGTSGGTDTQYF. The CDR3 coding sequence is TGTGCCACCAGTGATCCGGGGACTAGCGGGGGCACAGATACGCAGTATTTT.

This chain joins TRBV6-5 and TRBJ2-1, with TRBD1 identical over 8 bases. V trimming: 6 bases; J trimming: 2 bases; junction bases outside the gene matches: 3. The CDR3 loop spans 14 amino acids. Germline assignment: CDR1 MNHEY and CDR2 SVGAGI. The CDR3, as DNA: TGTGCCAGCAGAGAGACAGGGGCCTACAATGAGCAGTTCTTC. Translated, it gives CASRETGAYNEQFF.